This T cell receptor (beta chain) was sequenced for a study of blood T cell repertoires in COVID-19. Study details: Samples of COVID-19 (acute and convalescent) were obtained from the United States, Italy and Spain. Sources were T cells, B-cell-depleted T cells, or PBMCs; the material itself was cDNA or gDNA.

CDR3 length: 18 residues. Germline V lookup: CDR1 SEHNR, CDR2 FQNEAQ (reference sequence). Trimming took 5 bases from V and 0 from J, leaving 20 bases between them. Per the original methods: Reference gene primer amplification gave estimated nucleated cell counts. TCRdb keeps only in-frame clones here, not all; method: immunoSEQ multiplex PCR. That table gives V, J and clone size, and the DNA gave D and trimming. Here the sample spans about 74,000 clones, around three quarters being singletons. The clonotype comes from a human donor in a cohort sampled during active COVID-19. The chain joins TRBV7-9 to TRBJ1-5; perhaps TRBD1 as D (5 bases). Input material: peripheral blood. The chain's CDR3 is CASSPTGGAGLSNQPQHF. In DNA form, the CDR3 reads TGTGCCAGCAGCCCCACCGGGGGTGCGGGTCTTAGCAATCAGCCCCAGCATTTT.